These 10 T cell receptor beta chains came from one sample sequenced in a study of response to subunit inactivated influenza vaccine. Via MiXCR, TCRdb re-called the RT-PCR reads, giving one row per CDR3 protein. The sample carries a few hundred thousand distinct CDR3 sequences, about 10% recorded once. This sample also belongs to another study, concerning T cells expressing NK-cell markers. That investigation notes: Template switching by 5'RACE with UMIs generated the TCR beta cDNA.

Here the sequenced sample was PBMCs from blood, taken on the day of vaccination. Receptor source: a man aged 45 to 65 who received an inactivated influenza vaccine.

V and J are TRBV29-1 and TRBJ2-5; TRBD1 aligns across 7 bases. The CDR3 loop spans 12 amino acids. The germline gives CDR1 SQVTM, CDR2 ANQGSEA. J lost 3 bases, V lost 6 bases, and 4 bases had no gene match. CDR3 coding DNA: TGCAGCGTATCCACAGGGGAAGAGACCCAGTACTTC. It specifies CSVSTGEETQYF.

The CDR3: CSASGPLRGDEIGYTQYF. Here the CDR3 DNA reads TGCAGTGCTAGCGGCCCACTCCGGGGGGATGAGATCGGCTATACGCAGTATTTT. The J gene is TRBJ2-3, the V gene TRBV20-1; 7 bases are shared with TRBD2. Per the germline V gene, CDR1 is DFQATT and CDR2 is SNEGSKA (reference sequence). The CDR3 runs to 18 residues. V lost 3 bases to trimming and J lost 7 bases; unmatched junction nucleotides: 22.

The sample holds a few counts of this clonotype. The CDR3 is CASMEAAGYSPLHF. The CDR3 DNA follows: TGTGCCAGCATGGAGGCGGCTGGGTATTCACCCCTCCACTTT. The V gene is TRBV6-1, the J gene TRBJ1-6; D is unclear. This CDR3 contains 14 residues. Between the trimmed V and J ends, which lost 7 bases and 8 bases, there was a span of 15 bases. The germline V gene encodes CDR1 MNHNS and CDR2 SASEGT.

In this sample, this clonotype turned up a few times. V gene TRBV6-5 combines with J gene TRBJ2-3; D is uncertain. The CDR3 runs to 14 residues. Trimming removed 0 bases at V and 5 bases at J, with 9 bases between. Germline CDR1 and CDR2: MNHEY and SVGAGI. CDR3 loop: CASSYSGNGDTQYF. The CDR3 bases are TGTGCCAGCAGTTACTCAGGCAATGGAGATACGCAGTATTTT.

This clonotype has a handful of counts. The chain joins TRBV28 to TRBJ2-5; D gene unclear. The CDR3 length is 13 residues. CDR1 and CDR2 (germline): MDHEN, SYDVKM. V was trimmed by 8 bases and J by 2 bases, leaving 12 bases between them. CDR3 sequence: CASSEPPQETQYF. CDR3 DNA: TGTGCCAGCTCAGAACCTCCTCAAGAGACCCAGTACTTC.

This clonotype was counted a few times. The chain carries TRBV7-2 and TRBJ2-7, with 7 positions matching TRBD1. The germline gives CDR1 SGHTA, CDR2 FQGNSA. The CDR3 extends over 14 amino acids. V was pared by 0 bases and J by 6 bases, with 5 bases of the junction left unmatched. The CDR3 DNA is TGTGCCAGCAGCTTAGCCCAGACAGGGTCCGAGCAGTACTTC. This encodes CASSLAQTGSEQYF. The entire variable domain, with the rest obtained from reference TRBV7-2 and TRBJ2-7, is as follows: GAGVSQSPSNKVTEKGKDVELRCDPISGHTALYWYRQSLGQGLEFLIYFQGNSAPDKSGLPSDRFSAERTGGSVSTLTIQRTQQEDSAVYLCASSLAQTGSEQYFGPGTRLTVT.

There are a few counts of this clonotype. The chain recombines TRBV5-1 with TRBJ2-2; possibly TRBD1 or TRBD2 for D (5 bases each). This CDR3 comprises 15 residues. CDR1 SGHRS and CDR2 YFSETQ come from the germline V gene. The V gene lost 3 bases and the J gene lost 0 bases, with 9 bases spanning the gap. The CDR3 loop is CASSSVGANTGELFF. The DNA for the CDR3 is TGCGCCAGCAGCTCCGTGGGGGCGAACACCGGGGAGCTGTTTTTT.

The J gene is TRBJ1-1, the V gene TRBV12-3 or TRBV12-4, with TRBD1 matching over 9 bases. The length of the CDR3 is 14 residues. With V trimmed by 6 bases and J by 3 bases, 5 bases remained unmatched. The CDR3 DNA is TGTGCCAGCAGGGGGGACAGGGCGGACACTGAAGCTTTCTTT. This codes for CASRGDRADTEAFF.

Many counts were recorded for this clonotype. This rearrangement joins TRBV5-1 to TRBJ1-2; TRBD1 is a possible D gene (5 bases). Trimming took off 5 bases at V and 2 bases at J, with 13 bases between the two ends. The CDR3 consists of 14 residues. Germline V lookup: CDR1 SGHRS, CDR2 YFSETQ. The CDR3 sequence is CASRAGTGNYGYTF. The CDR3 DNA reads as TGCGCCAGCAGAGCCGGGACGGGAAACTATGGCTACACCTTC.

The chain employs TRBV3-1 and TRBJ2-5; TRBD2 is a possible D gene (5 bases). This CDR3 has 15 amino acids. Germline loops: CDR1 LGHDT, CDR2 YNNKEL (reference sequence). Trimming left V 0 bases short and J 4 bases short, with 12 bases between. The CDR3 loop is CASSQDLGIRETQYF. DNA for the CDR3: TGTGCCAGCAGCCAAGATCTCGGGATACGAGAGACCCAGTACTTC.